A single TCR beta chain is shown here with its context. From the RT-PCR reads, TCRdb called clonotypes with MiXCR, one entry per CDR3 protein. The sample consists of some 960,000 distinct CDR3 sequences, under 20% of them appearing once. The CDR3 totals 15 residues. Germline V gives CDR1 SGHRS, CDR2 YFSETQ. The V and J ends lost 4 bases and 5 bases, in that order; junction bases with no gene match: 8. The source of the sample is a study of patients and donors after allogeneic stem cell transplantation. V gene TRBV5-1 combines with J gene TRBJ1-1, with TRBD1 matching over 10 bases. The sample was blood, either unsorted or a sorted T cell fraction (not recorded which). The TCR originated in a human donor who was either an allogeneic HSCT recipient or a stem cell or donor lymphocyte infusion donor (not recorded which). It is not recorded whose cells these are; they may come from a transplant donor. The CDR3 sequence: CASSKDRGPGTEAFF. In DNA form, the CDR3 reads TGCGCCAGCAGCAAAGACAGGGGGCCCGGGACTGAAGCTTTCTTT.